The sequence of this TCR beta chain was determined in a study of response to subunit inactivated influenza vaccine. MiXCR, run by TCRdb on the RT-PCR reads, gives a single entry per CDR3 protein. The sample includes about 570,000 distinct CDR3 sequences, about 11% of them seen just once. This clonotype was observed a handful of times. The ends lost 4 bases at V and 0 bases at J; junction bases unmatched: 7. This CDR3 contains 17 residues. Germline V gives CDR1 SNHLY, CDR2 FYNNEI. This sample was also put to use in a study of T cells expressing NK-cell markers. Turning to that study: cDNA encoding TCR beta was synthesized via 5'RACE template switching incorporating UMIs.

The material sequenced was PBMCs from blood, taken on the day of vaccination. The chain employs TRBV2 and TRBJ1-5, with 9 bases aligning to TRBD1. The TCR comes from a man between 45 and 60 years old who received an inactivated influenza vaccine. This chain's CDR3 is CASSGGTGYNSNQPQHF. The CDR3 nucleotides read TGTGCCAGCAGTGGGGGGACAGGGTACAATAGCAATCAGCCCCAGCATTTT.